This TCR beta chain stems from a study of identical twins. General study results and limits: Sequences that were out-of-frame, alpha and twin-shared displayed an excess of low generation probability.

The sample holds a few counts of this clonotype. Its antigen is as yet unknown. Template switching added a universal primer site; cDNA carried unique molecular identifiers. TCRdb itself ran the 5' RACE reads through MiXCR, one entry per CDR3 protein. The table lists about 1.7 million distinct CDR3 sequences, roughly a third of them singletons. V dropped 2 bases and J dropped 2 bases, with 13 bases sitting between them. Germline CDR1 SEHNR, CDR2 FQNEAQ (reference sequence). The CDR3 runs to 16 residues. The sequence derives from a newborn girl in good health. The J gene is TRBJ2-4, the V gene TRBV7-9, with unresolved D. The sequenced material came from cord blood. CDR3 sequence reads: CASSLSGVGTKNIQYF. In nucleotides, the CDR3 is TGTGCCAGCAGCTTATCTGGGGTGGGGACCAAAAACATTCAGTACTTC. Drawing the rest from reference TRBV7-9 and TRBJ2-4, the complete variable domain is DTGVSQNPRHKITKRGQNVTFRCDPISEHNRLYWYRQTLGQGPEFLTYFQNEAQLEKSRLLSDRFSAERPKGSFSTLEIQRTEQGDSAMYLCASSLSGVGTKNIQYFGAGTRLSVL.